A selection of T cell receptor beta chains follows, all from one sample in a study of T-cell memory formation after mild COVID-19. TCRdb reprocessed the 5' RACE reads with MiXCR, giving one entry per CDR3 protein. The sample consists of roughly 200,000 distinct CDR3 sequences, 16% of them appearing once. Material: PBMCs or a T cell subset sorted from them (not recorded which). The receptors here all came from an adult woman who had mild COVID-19 (a few samples of this study predate the infection). Cell type and time point are not known. Both conserved end residues are part of each CDR3. D genes are given only for firm matches. Clone size is given for some rows only: seen once, a few or many times, or a class if the clone is expanded.

cdr3_aa	cdr3_nt	v_call	j_call	d_call	clone_size
CASSERFGLATGELFF	TGTGCCAGCAGTGAAAGGTTCGGACTAGCTACCGGGGAGCTGTTTTTT	TRBV6-1	TRBJ2-2	TRBD2	NA
CASGTSPEEQYF	TGTGCCAGCGGGACTAGCCCGGAGGAGCAGTACTTC	TRBV7-9	TRBJ2-7	TRBD2	NA
CAWRVGTLNTEAFF	TGTGCCTGGAGAGTAGGGACACTGAACACTGAAGCTTTCTTT	TRBV30	TRBJ1-1	NA	few
CASSSGLAGAADTQYF	TGTGCCAGCAGCTCTGGACTAGCGGGAGCGGCCGATACGCAGTATTTT	TRBV7-3	TRBJ2-3	TRBD2	few
CASSALTGGEAFF	TGTGCCAGCAGTGCCCTGACAGGGGGCGAAGCTTTCTTT	TRBV6-4	TRBJ1-1	TRBD1	NA
CASSQDKGTSGTTDTQYF	TGTGCCAGCAGCCAAGATAAGGGGACTAGCGGAACCACAGATACGCAGTATTTT	TRBV4-2	TRBJ2-3	TRBD2	few
CASSLLGGSTEAFF	TGTGCCAGCAGCTTACTGGGGGGGAGCACTGAAGCTTTCTTT	TRBV7-2	TRBJ1-1	NA	NA
CASSPTGQPQHF	TGTGCCAGTAGTCCTACGGGTCAGCCCCAGCATTTT	TRBV19	TRBJ1-5	NA	NA
CASTPGTGEYQPQHF	TGTGCCAGCACCCCCGGGACAGGGGAATATCAGCCCCAGCATTTT	TRBV5-5	TRBJ1-5	TRBD1	NA
CASSRAPGESEQFF	TGTGCCAGCTCACGGGCTCCGGGGGAGAGTGAGCAGTTCTTC	TRBV18	TRBJ2-1	NA	NA